Listed here are 30 T cell receptor beta chains from one sample, sequenced in a study of blood T cell repertoires in COVID-19. This table comes from immunoSEQ multiplex PCR, and its TCRdb copy is limited to in-frame clones, with some not included. This sample has about 340,000 clones, with 83% found just once. Specimen: peripheral blood. These receptors all stem from a man aged 25-45 years with active or convalescent COVID-19.

The chain is built from TRBV6-5 and TRBJ1-1, with 7 bases matching TRBD1. Germline V gene sequence: CDR1 MNHEY, CDR2 SVGAGI. The CDR3 sequence is 13 residues long. The trim removed 6 bases at V and 4 bases at J, leaving 5 bases unmatched. CDR3 nucleotide sequence: TGTGCCAGCAGACTGACAGGGAGCACTGAAGCTTTCTTT. It encodes CASRLTGSTEAFF.

The chain joins TRBV5-8 to TRBJ1-1; no firm D call. This CDR3 is 9 amino acids long. V gave up 9 bases and J gave up 9 bases, with 9 bases separating them. Germline CDR1 is SGHTS and CDR2 is YDEGEE. The CDR3 protein is CANPGKAFF. In nucleotides, the CDR3 is TGTGCCAATCCGGGGAAAGCTTTCTTT.

This clone was counted between two and nine times. The V call is TRBV27, the J call TRBJ1-2; 7 bases are shared with TRBD1. The trim removed 6 bases at V and 7 bases at J, leaving 8 bases unmatched. The CDR3 is made up of 13 amino acids. Germline V lookup: CDR1 MNHEY, CDR2 SMNVEV (reference sequence). The chain's CDR3 is CASRRDRVSGYTF. Here the CDR3 DNA reads TGTGCCAGCAGGAGAGACAGGGTCAGTGGCTACACCTTC.

The chain employs TRBV9 and TRBJ2-5, with 10 bases matching TRBD2. This CDR3 is 16 amino acids long. CDR1 SGDLS and CDR2 YYNGEE come from the germline V gene. V shed 4 bases and J 2 bases; nucleotides not matched to a gene: 8. CDR3 nucleotide sequence: TGTGCCAGCAGCACCAGCGGGAGGGCCGATCAAGAGACCCAGTACTTC. Amino acids: CASSTSGRADQETQYF.

V gene TRBV23-1 combines with J gene TRBJ2-7; perhaps TRBD1 as D (6 bases). TRBV23-1 is an open reading frame whose function is uncertain. This CDR3 comprises 12 residues. With 6 bases removed from V and 1 base from J, the gap between germline ends came to 7 bases. The CDR3 DNA follows: TGCGCCAGCAGACAGGGATCCTACGAGCAGTACTTC. It yields the protein CASRQGSYEQYF.

The chain couples TRBV28 to TRBJ2-2; 9 bases align to TRBD2. V lost 5 bases, J lost 3 bases, and 4 bases stayed unmatched. This CDR3 contains 15 residues. Germline CDR1 reads MDHEN; CDR2 reads SYDVKM. Here the CDR3 reads CASSGTSSYTGELFF. The CDR3 DNA sequence: TGTGCCAGCAGTGGGACTAGCAGCTACACCGGGGAGCTGTTTTTT.

The J gene is TRBJ1-2, the V gene TRBV6-4; tentatively, D is TRBD1 (5 bases). The CDR3 spans 16 residues. Germline lookup yields CDR1 MRHNA and CDR2 SNTAGT. Deletions cut 0 bases from V and 8 bases from J, with 19 bases between. CDR3 protein: CASSDSATDTYLGYTF. The DNA for the CDR3 is TGTGCCAGCAGTGACTCTGCGACAGATACCTATCTGGGCTACACCTTC.

This chain uses TRBV5-4 with TRBJ1-2; 9 positions agree with TRBD1. This CDR3 has 13 residues. The J segment lost 8 bases and the V segment lost 4 bases, leaving 6 bases of the junction unmatched. Looked up from germline, CDR1 is SGHNT and CDR2 is YYREEE (reference sequence). The chain's CDR3 is CASSPDRGRGYTF. In DNA form, the CDR3 reads TGTGCCAGCAGCCCTGACAGGGGGAGAGGCTACACCTTC.

V gene TRBV7-2 combines with J gene TRBJ1-4, with 7 bases aligning to TRBD1. There are 13 residues in the CDR3. From germline, CDR1 is SGHTA and CDR2 FQGNSA. V shed 5 bases, J shed 8 bases, and the junction held 5 bases outside the gene matches. Here the CDR3 DNA reads TGTGCCAGCAGCCCGGACAGGAGAGAAAAACTGTTTTTT. Translating it yields CASSPDRREKLFF.

This chain uses TRBV7-8 with TRBJ2-3; 8 nucleotides align to TRBD1. Trimming took 0 bases from V and 4 from J; bases not matched to a gene: 3. The germline gives CDR1 SGHVS, CDR2 FQNEAQ. CDR3 size: 15 residues. The CDR3 DNA is TGTGCCAGCAGCTTAGCGCGACAGGGGTCAGATACGCAGTATTTT. The encoded protein is CASSLARQGSDTQYF. The complete variable domain, with remaining parts taken from reference TRBV7-8 and TRBJ2-3, reads GAGVSQSPRYKVAKRGQDVALRCDPISGHVSLFWYQQALGQGPEFLTYFQNEAQLDKSGLPSDRFFAERPEGSVSTLKIQRTQQEDSAVYLCASSLARQGSDTQYFGPGTRLTVL.

The rearrangement joins TRBV6-5 to TRBJ1-6; D unclear. Germline V gives CDR1 MNHEY, CDR2 SVGAGI. The CDR3 is 13 residues long. With 2 bases removed from V and 10 bases from J, the gap between germline ends came to 9 bases. The CDR3 DNA is TGTGCCAGCAGTTACGATCGCGGCTCACCCCTCCACTTT. Translation gives CASSYDRGSPLHF.

This chain uses TRBV11-2 with TRBJ1-2; weak D call: TRBD1 (6 bases). V gave up 5 bases and J gave up 8 bases, with 18 bases separating them. Germline V gene lookup returns CDR1 SGHAT and CDR2 FQNNGV. The CDR3 sequence is 14 residues long. The CDR3 region has the DNA TGTGCCAGCAGCAAAATCAGGGGATTTGAAGGCTACACCTTC. Encoded protein: CASSKIRGFEGYTF. The full variable domain, its missing parts supplied by reference TRBV11-2 and TRBJ1-2, is EAGVAQSPRYKIIEKRQSVAFWCNPISGHATLYWYQQILGQGPKLLIQFQNNGVVDDSQLPKDRFSAERLKGVDSTLKIQPAKLEDSAVYLCASSKIRGFEGYTFGSGTRLTVV.

This clone was counted a few times. V is TRBV6-5 and J is TRBJ1-1; 9 positions match TRBD1. The CDR3 covers 13 residues. Germline CDR1 is MNHEY and CDR2 is SVGAGI. V dropped 5 bases and J dropped 11; count of bases not matched to a gene: 9. CDR3 nucleotides: TGTGCCAGCAGTAGCCACAGGGGGCGAGAGGCTTTCTTT. Amino acids: CASSSHRGREAFF.

The rearrangement links TRBV7-9 to TRBJ2-2; 7 bases align to TRBD2. Germline CDR1 SEHNR, CDR2 FQNEAQ (reference sequence). The length of the CDR3 is 17 residues. V lost 6 bases, J lost 6 bases, and 16 bases stayed unmatched. CDR3 sequence: CASRSGGGAGAAGELFF. The CDR3 DNA reads TGTGCCAGCAGATCCGGCGGGGGTGCGGGAGCGGCCGGGGAGCTGTTTTTT. Combining the CDR3 with reference TRBV7-9 and TRBJ2-2 gives the whole variable domain DTGVSQNPRHKITKRGQNVTFRCDPISEHNRLYWYRQTLGQGPEFLTYFQNEAQLEKSRLLSDRFSAERPKGSFSTLEIQRTEQGDSAMYLCASRSGGGAGAAGELFFGEGSRLTVL.

The CDR3 loop is CASSIRPGTEAFF. DNA of the CDR3: TGTGCCAGTAGTATTCGTCCGGGCACTGAAGCTTTCTTT. The chain has TRBV19 and TRBJ1-1, with unresolved D. The germline gives CDR1 LNHDA, CDR2 SQIVND (reference sequence). Trimming removed 3 bases at V and 4 bases at J, with 9 bases between. The length of the CDR3 is 13 residues.

This clone was seen once. The rearrangement uses TRBV29-1 and TRBJ1-5, with a possible D match to TRBD1 (5 bases). Germline V gene lookup returns CDR1 SQVTM and CDR2 ANQGSEA. V gave up 8 bases and J gave up 0 bases, with 23 bases separating them. The CDR3 sequence is 17 residues long. The CDR3 DNA reads as TGCAGCCGGGGGGACGGCTTTGGCCCGCCTAGCAATCAGCCCCAGCATTTT. This gives the protein CSRGDGFGPPSNQPQHF.

The CDR3 sequence is CACSRDRAIGEQYF. Here the CDR3 DNA reads TGTGCCTGCTCCCGGGACAGGGCTATTGGCGAGCAGTACTTC. The J gene is TRBJ2-7, the V gene TRBV30; the match to TRBD1 covers 9 bases. The CDR3 is 14 amino acids. The germline gives CDR1 GTSNPN, CDR2 SVGIG (reference sequence). J gave up 6 bases and V 6 bases, and 12 bases lay outside the gene matches.

The gene calls are TRBV13 and TRBJ1-2, with 9 bases matching TRBD1. J lost 6 bases, V lost 4 bases, and 9 bases had no gene match. CDR1 is PRHDT and CDR2 is FYEKMQ in the germline V gene (reference sequence). The CDR3 contains 15 residues. CDR3 region: CASSSPLDRGNGYTF. In nucleotides, the CDR3 is TGTGCCAGCAGCTCCCCCTTGGACAGGGGAAATGGCTACACCTTC.

V is TRBV7-2 and J is TRBJ2-7; TRBD1 is a possible D gene (5 bases). The CDR3 contains 12 residues. CDR1 SGHTA and CDR2 FQGNSA come from the germline V gene. Trimming took 2 bases from V and 5 from J, leaving 7 bases between them. Written as DNA, the CDR3 is TGTGCCAGCAGCTTAAGCAGGGACGAGCAGTACTTC. This gives the protein CASSLSRDEQYF. The entire variable domain, with the rest obtained from reference TRBV7-2 and TRBJ2-7, is as follows: GAGVSQSPSNKVTEKGKDVELRCDPISGHTALYWYRQSLGQGLEFLIYFQGNSAPDKSGLPSDRFSAERTGGSVSTLTIQRTQQEDSAVYLCASSLSRDEQYFGPGTRLTVT.

This clone was seen ten or more times. This chain connects TRBV5-1 to TRBJ2-5; D gene ambiguous. Trimming pared 0 bases from V and 5 bases from J, leaving 17 bases between. Germline CDR1 and CDR2: SGHRS and YFSETQ. This CDR3 is 16 amino acids long. CDR3 in DNA: TGCGCCAGCAGCTTGGCGGTAGGTCCCCGGCGGGAGACCCAGTACTTC. Protein sequence: CASSLAVGPRRETQYF.

This clone was detected a few times. J is TRBJ1-1 and V is TRBV12-3 or TRBV12-4; D not certain. V was cut by 6 bases and J by 12 bases, with 20 bases left in between. CDR3 size: 13 residues. CDR3 sequence (DNA): TGTGCCAGCAGCCCCGTACCTGGAGGGAAAACTTTCTTT. Translated: CASSPVPGGKTFF.

Here the CDR3 reads CASSRTSGYYEQYF. CDR3 nucleotides: TGTGCCAGCAGCCGGACTAGCGGCTACTACGAGCAGTACTTC. The V gene is TRBV7-2, the J gene TRBJ2-7, with 10 bases matching TRBD2. The CDR3 runs 14 residues. J gave up 3 bases and V 5 bases, and 4 bases lay outside the gene matches. Germline assignment: CDR1 SGHTA and CDR2 FQGNSA.

The J gene is TRBJ2-1, the V gene TRBV10-3, with TRBD2 matching over 9 bases. CDR3 length: 16 residues. Germline V gene data show CDR1 as ENHRY and CDR2 as SYGVKD. Unmatched junction bases numbered 8, after V lost 0 bases and J lost 8 bases. CDR3 loop: CAISESNSGSLHEQFF. The CDR3 DNA reads TGTGCCATCAGTGAGTCGAATAGCGGGAGCTTGCATGAGCAGTTCTTC.

The chain links TRBV7-8 to TRBJ2-1; 12 positions agree with TRBD2. Trimming at V came to 1 base and at J to 9 bases, leaving 10 bases not matched to a gene. The CDR3 covers 17 residues. CDR1 SGHVS and CDR2 FQNEAQ come from the germline V gene. CDR3 DNA: TGTGCCAGCAGCTTAGGATCTTGGGCTAGCGGGGGGGGTGAGCAGTTCTTC. Translating gives CASSLGSWASGGGEQFF.

This clone was seen once. The CDR3 protein is CASSLSGLAYNEQFF. CDR3 in DNA: TGTGCCAGCAGTTTATCGGGTTTAGCGTACAATGAGCAGTTCTTC. J is TRBJ2-1 and V is TRBV27; TRBD2 might be the D (5 bases). The CDR3 extends over 15 amino acids. V was pared by 0 bases and J by 4 bases, with 10 bases between. Germline values: CDR1 MNHEY, CDR2 SMNVEV (reference sequence).

V gene TRBV27 combines with J gene TRBJ1-5; D is ambiguous. CDR1 MNHEY and CDR2 SMNVEV come from the germline V gene (reference sequence). This CDR3 is 12 amino acids long. The germline V and J ends were trimmed by 5 bases and 8 bases, with 10 bases remaining between them. The DNA for the CDR3 is TGTGCCAGCAGTGGGCCCGGGAAGCCCCAGCATTTT. Translated: CASSGPGKPQHF.

CDR3 sequence: CASSLDSQNQPQHF. In DNA, the CDR3 is TGTGCCAGCAGTCTTGACAGTCAGAATCAGCCCCAGCATTTT. V is TRBV28 and J is TRBJ1-5; D possibly corresponds to TRBD1 (5 bases). The V and J ends lost 5 bases and 4 bases respectively, with 12 bases between them. Per the germline V gene, CDR1 is MDHEN and CDR2 is SYDVKM. The CDR3 is made up of 14 amino acids.

This clone was detected only a few times. The V gene is TRBV15, the J gene TRBJ1-1; D is unresolved. Germline V gene sequence: CDR1 LNHNV, CDR2 YYDKDF (reference sequence). The CDR3 sequence is 15 residues long. With 0 bases removed from V and 0 bases from J, the gap between germline ends came to 8 bases. CDR3 in DNA: TGTGCCACCAGCAGAGAGGTGGCTCTGAACACTGAAGCTTTCTTT. It encodes CATSREVALNTEAFF.

The gene calls are TRBV28 and TRBJ2-7, with 9 nucleotides matching TRBD1. The V gene's germline CDR1 is MDHEN and CDR2 SYDVKM. The junction had 8 bases not matched to a gene; V was cut back by 5 bases and J by 0 bases. The CDR3 extends over 16 amino acids. The CDR3 reads CASSTYRGPPSYEQYF. The CDR3 coding sequence is TGTGCCAGCAGTACATACAGGGGGCCGCCCTCCTACGAGCAGTACTTC.

The count of this clone is one. The gene calls are TRBV7-3 and TRBJ1-6; no clear D. Germline CDR1 SGHTA, CDR2 FQGTGA. V was pared by 1 base and J by 9 bases, with 4 bases between. The CDR3 loop spans 12 amino acids. This chain's CDR3 is CASSLRLSPLHF. In DNA, the CDR3 is TGTGCCAGCAGCTTAAGGCTTTCACCCCTCCACTTT.